A selection of T cell receptor beta chains follows, all from one sample in a study of human T cells and chemical hapten exposure. One entry per CDR3 protein results from TCRdb running MiXCR on the RACE reads. The table includes 80,000 to 100,000 distinct CDR3 sequences, 10% detected once. Here the sequenced sample was whole blood, taken in connection with sensitization to the hapten diphenylcyclopropenone (DPC). The origin of the receptors is a woman aged 45-60 years with alopecia areata. Some clones in this sample may be carry-over from other donors' samples. Both conserved end residues are part of each CDR3. D genes are given only for firm matches. Only some rows state a clone size, as once, few, many or a class for expanded clones.

cdr3_aa cdr3_nt j_call d_call v_call clone_size
CASRPGLAGAGETQYF TGTGCCAGCAGACCGGGACTAGCGGGAGCTGGCGAGACCCAGTACTTC TRBJ2-5 TRBD2 TRBV7-9 many
CASSSTRNTEAFF TGTGCCAGCAGCTCAACGAGGAACACTGAAGCTTTCTTT TRBJ1-1 - TRBV7-2 many
CASSEWTSVTDTQYF TGTGCCAGCAGCGAATGGACTAGCGTCACAGATACGCAGTATTTT TRBJ2-3 TRBD2 TRBV7-9 many
CASNLQGPQETQYF TGTGCCAGCAACCTACAGGGACCCCAAGAGACCCAGTACTTC TRBJ2-5 - TRBV12-3/TRBV12-4 many
CASSEGARGGNEQFF TGTGCCAGCAGCGAGGGGGCCCGTGGAGGAAATGAGCAGTTCTTC TRBJ2-1 TRBD1 TRBV9 -
CASSYRVTNEKLFF TGTGCCAGCAGTTACAGGGTAACTAATGAAAAACTGTTTTTT TRBJ1-4 - TRBV6-5 -
CASSSLELELETPWSTDTQYF TGTGCCAGCAGTTCACTAGAGCTCGAATTGGAGACTCCTTGGAGCACAGATACGCAGTATTTT TRBJ2-3 - TRBV28 many
CASRIQGEPGPYEQYF TGTGCCAGCAGAATCCAAGGGGAACCAGGGCCCTACGAGCAGTACTTC TRBJ2-7 - TRBV6-6 medium-sized
CSAREAGGPSEQYF TGCAGTGCTAGAGAGGCGGGAGGGCCTTCCGAGCAGTACTTC TRBJ2-7 TRBD2 TRBV20-1 many
CASSTLGFSPLHF TGTGCCAGCAGTACCCTCGGGTTTTCACCCCTCCACTTT TRBJ1-6 - TRBV12-3/TRBV12-4 many
CASSIVFGSSYNEQFF TGTGCCAGTAGTATAGTTTTCGGGAGTTCCTACAATGAGCAGTTCTTC TRBJ2-1 - TRBV19 many
CASSQEIATNEKLFF TGCGCCAGCAGCCAAGAAATTGCAACTAATGAAAAACTGTTTTTT TRBJ1-4 - TRBV4-3 many
CASSIYSGSTIRPQHF TGTGCCAGTAGTATATATTCAGGGTCTACAATCAGGCCCCAGCATTTT TRBJ1-5 - TRBV19 -
CASSFRETEAFF TGTGCCAGCAGCTTTAGGGAAACTGAAGCTTTCTTT TRBJ1-1 - TRBV7-9 -
CSARGRDRGPQPQHF TGCAGTGCTAGAGGTCGGGACAGGGGGCCTCAGCCCCAGCATTTT TRBJ1-5 TRBD1 TRBV20-1 many
CSVRTGGINEQFF TGCAGCGTTCGGACAGGGGGTATCAATGAGCAGTTCTTC TRBJ2-1 TRBD1 TRBV29-1 many
CASSSYTGSGTDTQYF TGTGCCAGCAGCTCGTACACAGGTTCGGGAACAGATACGCAGTATTTT TRBJ2-3 - TRBV7-9 many
CASSGGFAINEQFF TGCGCCAGCAGCGGGGGTTTTGCCATCAATGAGCAGTTCTTC TRBJ2-1 - TRBV4-1 -
CASSATGHTDTQYF TGTGCCAGCAGTGCAACGGGGCACACAGATACGCAGTATTTT TRBJ2-3 - TRBV3-1 many
CSATDKGHNEQFF TGCAGCGCTACGGATAAGGGCCACAATGAGCAGTTCTTC TRBJ2-1 - TRBV29-1 many
CASSETDYQPQHF TGTGCCAGCAGTGAAACGGATTATCAGCCCCAGCATTTT TRBJ1-5 - TRBV6-1 few
CASSYQARGAKNIQYF TGTGCCAGCAGTTACCAGGCCCGTGGGGCCAAAAACATTCAGTACTTC TRBJ2-4 - TRBV6-5 few
CSASPDGSNQPQHF TGCAGTGCTAGCCCGGACGGTAGCAATCAGCCCCAGCATTTT TRBJ1-5 - TRBV20-1 few
CASSLYAFNQPQHF TGTGCCAGCAGTTTATATGCCTTCAATCAGCCCCAGCATTTT TRBJ1-5 - TRBV27 few
CASSSRDTSRGYTF TGTGCCAGCAGTTCTAGGGACACCTCCCGGGGCTACACCTTC TRBJ1-2 - TRBV12-3/TRBV12-4 -
CASSLGRRGLNTGELFF TGTGCCAGCAGCTTGGGCAGGCGGGGACTTAACACCGGGGAGCTGTTTTTT TRBJ2-2 - TRBV5-4 -
CASRSRGDTEAFF TGTGCCAGCCGAAGCAGGGGAGACACTGAAGCTTTCTTT TRBJ1-1 - TRBV18 many
CASSHRLGADPQETQYF TGTGCCAGCAGCCATAGACTAGGGGCGGACCCCCAAGAGACCCAGTACTTC TRBJ2-5 - TRBV11-2 -
CASSYIDSGEQYF TGTGCCAGCAGCTATATAGACAGCGGCGAGCAGTACTTC TRBJ2-7 - TRBV11-2 many
CASSQVQSEAFF TGTGCCAGCAGCCAAGTGCAGAGTGAAGCTTTCTTT TRBJ1-1 - TRBV3-1 many
CASSETRLQTETQYF TGTGCCAGCAGTGAAACCCGTCTACAAACGGAGACCCAGTACTTC TRBJ2-5 - TRBV2 -
CASMRTSDAYEQYF TGTGCCAGTATGAGGACTAGCGATGCCTACGAGCAGTACTTC TRBJ2-7 TRBD2 TRBV2 -
CSADQGGWGTEAFF TGCAGTGCAGACCAAGGGGGCTGGGGCACTGAAGCTTTCTTT TRBJ1-1 TRBD1 TRBV20-1 many
CASSLAVLVDDTGELFF TGCGCCAGCAGCTTGGCCGTTCTGGTTGACGACACCGGGGAGCTGTTTTTT TRBJ2-2 - TRBV5-1 -
CASSQPGLIGGRQFF TGTGCCAGCAGCCAACCGGGACTGATTGGAGGTCGGCAGTTCTTC TRBJ2-1 - TRBV3-1 many
CAWSPRGRETQYF TGTGCCTGGAGTCCCAGGGGTCGAGAGACCCAGTACTTC TRBJ2-5 - TRBV30 few
CSAPRVNEQFF TGCAGTGCTCCCCGTGTGAATGAGCAGTTCTTC TRBJ2-1 - TRBV20-1 many
CASSPFSGASGNTIYF TGTGCCAGCAGCCCCTTTTCCGGGGCCTCTGGAAACACCATATATTTT TRBJ1-3 - TRBV5-8 many
CASSPSLGTTNEKLFF TGTGCCAGCAGCCCAAGTCTGGGGACAACTAATGAAAAACTGTTTTTT TRBJ1-4 - TRBV28 many
CASSPQLEVSDAGNYGYTF TGTGCCAGCTCACCACAGTTGGAGGTATCCGACGCGGGGAACTATGGCTACACCTTC TRBJ1-2 - TRBV18 many
CASSYTASTDTQYF TGTGCCAGCAGTTATACGGCGAGCACAGATACGCAGTATTTT TRBJ2-3 - TRBV6-6 few
CASSPGLAGAIYNEQFF TGTGCCAGCAGTCCGGGACTAGCGGGAGCGATTTACAATGAGCAGTTCTTC TRBJ2-1 TRBD2 TRBV6-1 -
CASRKIPEDTQYF TGTGCCAGCCGCAAAATCCCGGAGGATACGCAGTATTTT TRBJ2-3 - TRBV6-2/TRBV6-3 -
CASMSRSSTGELFF TGTGCCTCAATGAGCCGGAGCTCCACCGGGGAGCTGTTTTTT TRBJ2-2 - TRBV25-1 -
CASSFGQGFYNSPLHF TGTGCCAGCAGCTTCGGACAGGGTTTTTATAATTCACCCCTCCACTTT TRBJ1-6 TRBD1 TRBV7-9 many
CASSRRYAWGTVTEAFF TGTGCCAGCAGCCGTCGGTATGCGTGGGGAACGGTTACTGAAGCTTTCTTT TRBJ1-1 - TRBV5-6 many
CSVEVHGGKNEQFF TGCAGCGTTGAAGTGCATGGCGGGAAAAATGAGCAGTTCTTC TRBJ2-1 - TRBV29-1 many
CASSFFPGSTDTQYF TGTGCCAGCAGTTTCTTCCCGGGGTCCACAGATACGCAGTATTTT TRBJ2-3 - TRBV12-3/TRBV12-4 -
CASSYRDRGFNEQFF TGTGCCAGCAGTTACCGGGACAGGGGCTTCAATGAGCAGTTCTTC TRBJ2-1 TRBD1 TRBV6-6 -
CASQTLSQPQHF TGTGCCAGCCAGACCTTAAGTCAGCCCCAGCATTTT TRBJ1-5 - TRBV28 many
CASSAGGSYEQYF TGTGCCAGCAGCGCCGGGGGTTCCTACGAGCAGTACTTC TRBJ2-7 - TRBV28 -
CASSSFLTTTGNEQFF TGTGCCAGCAGCTCTTTTTTAACTACGACTGGCAATGAGCAGTTCTTC TRBJ2-1 - TRBV6-1 many